This T cell receptor beta chain originates from a study of CD8 T cells in Susac syndrome. Random hexamers were used to reverse transcribe the RNA input (about 0.45 to 1 ug). MiXCR was run by TCRdb on the immunoSEQ multiplex PCR reads, yielding one entry per CDR3 protein. The table has 170,000 or so distinct CDR3 sequences, approximately 94% seen once. The CD8+ and CD4+ T cells were isolated magnetically using a negative isolation approach, whereas the TEMRA cells were enriched by FACS. Germline values: CDR1 DFQATT, CDR2 SNEGSKA (reference sequence). V was cut by 1 base and J by 3 bases, with 15 bases left in between. The CDR3 contains 15 residues.

The source material was CD4+ T cells from PBMCs. This sequence joins TRBV20-1 and TRBJ2-5; perhaps TRBD2 as D (6 bases). The TCR originated in a human donor with multiple sclerosis. CDR3 nucleotides: TGCAGTGCTAGAGGGATGGGAGGCAGAGAAGAGACCCAGTACTTC. Protein: CSARGMGGREETQYF.